What follows are 19 T cell receptor beta chains derived from one specimen sequenced in a study of T cells in Graves' hyperthyroidism and ophthalmopathy. RNA transcripts yielded amplified TCR beta CDR3 regions. HTBI primers were employed in a first-round RT-PCR of the TCR CDR3. Using its own MiXCR run on the multiplex PCR reads, TCRdb lists one record per CDR3 protein. The sample has approximately 260,000 distinct CDR3 sequences; over 12% are singletons. Sequencing was carried out using blood. The receptors shown here come from a woman aged 45-65 years with Graves' hyperthyroidism that later progressed to Graves' ophthalmopathy.

The chain is built from TRBV7-6 and TRBJ2-2; TRBD1 aligns across 7 bases. This CDR3 is built from 15 residues. V shed 4 bases, J shed 5 bases, and the junction held 7 bases outside the gene matches. From germline, CDR1 is SGHVS and CDR2 FNYEAQ. CDR3 amino acids: CASSYYRGNTGELFF. CDR3 in DNA: TGTGCCAGCAGCTATTACAGGGGTAATACCGGGGAGCTGTTTTTT.

The chain combines TRBV20-1 with TRBJ2-1; 10 bases fit TRBD2. The germline V gene encodes CDR1 DFQATT and CDR2 SNEGSKA (reference sequence). Trimming took 3 bases from V and 5 from J; bases not matched to a gene: 10. CDR3 size: 16 residues. The CDR3 here is CSASPLGAGGDNEQFF. CDR3 coding DNA: TGCAGTGCTAGCCCTCTAGGAGCGGGAGGGGACAATGAGCAGTTCTTC.

The rearrangement uses TRBV28 and TRBJ2-7, with D tentatively TRBD1 (5 bases). Germline CDR1 and CDR2: MDHEN and SYDVKM. This CDR3 has 14 amino acids. V gave up 4 bases and J gave up 3 bases, with 13 bases separating them. The CDR3 DNA follows: TGTGCCAGCAGTTACGACAGAGTAAACTACGAGCAGTACTTC. Translating gives CASSYDRVNYEQYF.

This clonotype has at least ten counts. The genes are TRBV12-3 or TRBV12-4 and TRBJ2-2; possibly TRBD1 or TRBD2 for D (5 bases each). This CDR3 has 15 residues. Trimming took off 3 bases at V and 2 bases at J, with 10 bases between the two ends. CDR3 DNA sequence: TGTGCCAGCAGTTTCGGGGCGTTAAACACCGGGGAGCTGTTTTTT. Its translation: CASSFGALNTGELFF.

Ten or more counts support this clonotype. The V and J genes are TRBV2 and TRBJ2-1; tentative D call: TRBD2 (6 bases). The germline V gene encodes CDR1 SNHLY and CDR2 FYNNEI. This CDR3 is built from 12 residues. The CDR3 here is CASTEGRGEQFF. The CDR3, as DNA: TGTGCTTCGACGGAGGGACGAGGTGAGCAGTTCTTC.

This clonotype was counted a few times. The V gene is TRBV18, the J gene TRBJ2-5; no clear D. V lost 2 bases, J lost 2 bases, and 9 bases lay in between. The CDR3 is made up of 14 amino acids. The V gene's germline CDR1 is KGHSH and CDR2 LQKENI. The CDR3 DNA follows: TGTGCCAGCTCACCAAAGGCAGTACAAGAGACCCAGTACTTC. Translation: CASSPKAVQETQYF. Filled out from reference TRBV18 and TRBJ2-5, the complete variable domain reads NAGVMQNPRHLVRRRGQEARLRCSPMKGHSHVYWYRQLPEEGLKFMVYLQKENIIDESGMPKERFSAEFPKEGPSILRIQQVVRGDSAAYFCASSPKAVQETQYFGPGTRLLVL.

Ten or more counts support this clonotype. This chain connects TRBV27 to TRBJ2-7, with 10 bases lining up with TRBD2. The CDR3 sequence is 14 residues long. Germline CDR1 MNHEY, CDR2 SMNVEV (reference sequence). J was trimmed by 6 bases and V by 4 bases; bases with no gene match: 6. The CDR3, as DNA: TGTGCCAGCAGTTCGCGGGTAGCGGGAGGCGAGCAGTACTTC. This sequence encodes CASSSRVAGGEQYF.

At least ten counts were recorded for this clonotype. The gene calls are TRBV20-1 and TRBJ2-7; no reliable D call. Germline CDR1 DFQATT, CDR2 SNEGSKA (reference sequence). The germline V and J ends were trimmed by 6 bases and 2 bases, with 14 bases remaining between them. There are 13 residues in the CDR3. The CDR3 DNA reads TGCAGTGCCGAGCGTGCTAAAACCTACGAGCAGTACTTC. It yields the protein CSAERAKTYEQYF.

This clonotype has just one count. The V and J genes are TRBV28 and TRBJ2-1; TRBD2 matches 13 bases. The CDR3 is made up of 18 amino acids. Germline CDR1 reads MDHEN; CDR2 reads SYDVKM. After removal of 7 bases from V and 2 bases from J, the junction contained 11 bases not matched to a gene. CDR3 sequence: CASTTSGRFGNPYNEQFF. DNA for the CDR3: TGTGCCAGCACGACTAGCGGGAGGTTCGGGAATCCCTACAATGAGCAGTTCTTC.

The chain links TRBV4-1 to TRBJ1-2; 9 bases map to TRBD1. From germline, CDR1 is MGHRA and CDR2 YSYEKL. V was pared by 3 bases and J by 5 bases, with 7 bases of the junction left unmatched. The CDR3 loop spans 15 amino acids. The CDR3 coding sequence is TGCGCCAGCAGCCACCGAGGACAGGGGCGGTATGGCTACACCTTC. As protein: CASSHRGQGRYGYTF.

Comment on this clonotype: Possible read error: a much larger clone is one base away. The rearrangement uses TRBV12-3 or TRBV12-4 and TRBJ2-1; D possibly corresponds to TRBD2 (6 bases). The CDR3 loop spans 14 amino acids. Trimming stripped 7 bases from V and 6 bases from J, with 16 bases between. CDR3 protein: CASTFRGLSNEQFF. CDR3 in DNA: TGTGCCAGCACCTTTCGGGGGTTAAGCAATGAGCAGTTCTTC.

This clonotype occurred a few times. The gene calls are TRBV7-9 and TRBJ2-1; 12 nucleotides align to TRBD2. The CDR3 is made up of 15 amino acids. Looked up from germline, CDR1 is SEHNR and CDR2 is FQNEAQ (reference sequence). The junction had 4 bases not matched to a gene; V was cut back by 5 bases and J by 5 bases. The CDR3 DNA follows: TGTGCCAGCAGCCCGCGACTAGCGGGGGACAATGAGCAGTTCTTC. Translating gives CASSPRLAGDNEQFF. Combining the CDR3 with reference TRBV7-9 and TRBJ2-1 gives the whole variable domain DTGVSQNPRHKITKRGQNVTFRCDPISEHNRLYWYRQTLGQGPEFLTYFQNEAQLEKSRLLSDRFSAERPKGSFSTLEIQRTEQGDSAMYLCASSPRLAGDNEQFFGPGTRLTVL.

The genes are TRBV4-1 and TRBJ2-1, with a possible D match to TRBD1 (6 bases). Looked up from germline, CDR1 is MGHRA and CDR2 is YSYEKL. CDR3 length: 16 amino acids. Trimming shortened V by 0 bases and J by 4 bases, and 13 bases separated the two germline ends. DNA for the CDR3: TGCGCCAGCAGCCAAGATCCGCAGGGGTCTTACAATGAGCAGTTCTTC. It is translated as CASSQDPQGSYNEQFF.

This clonotype was detected only a few times. The chain joins TRBV5-1 to TRBJ2-7, with TRBD1 as a possible D gene (8 bases). The CDR3 sequence is 14 residues long. The germline CDR1 and CDR2 sequences are SGHRS and YFSETQ. The V end lost 4 bases, the J end lost 6 bases, and 17 bases lay between the germline ends. Here the CDR3 reads CASSLWTGRGEQYF. For the CDR3, the DNA is TGCGCCAGCAGCCTATGGACAGGGAGGGGCGAGCAGTACTTC.

The V gene is TRBV29-1, the J gene TRBJ2-1; 10 bases fit TRBD1. The J segment lost 7 bases and the V segment lost 0 bases, leaving 0 bases of the junction unmatched. Germline V gene sequence: CDR1 SQVTM, CDR2 ANQGSEA. The CDR3 is 13 amino acids. CDR3 nucleotide sequence: TGCAGCGTTGAAGAGGACAGGGGGAATGAGCAGTTCTTC. It yields the protein CSVEEDRGNEQFF.

Notes on this clonotype: At one end, the junction sequence differs from germline, possibly due to a read error. The rearrangement links TRBV7-3 to TRBJ1-2; D perhaps matches TRBD1 (6 bases). Germline V gene sequence: CDR1 SGHTA, CDR2 FQGTGA. The CDR3 is 11 residues long. DNA of the CDR3: TGTGCCACCAGCAACAGGGAGGGCTACACCTTC. Protein sequence: CATSNREGYTF.

This clonotype was picked up many times. A much more abundant neighbour one base away suggests this may be a read error. V is TRBV11-1 and J is TRBJ2-5, with 7 positions matching TRBD1. After removal of 4 bases from V and 2 bases from J, the junction contained 1 base not matched to a gene. This CDR3 comprises 13 residues. Germline V gives CDR1 SGHAT, CDR2 FQDESV (reference sequence). Written as DNA, the CDR3 is TGTGCCAGCAGCTGGGACAGACAAGAGACCCAGTACTTC. Residues: CASSWDRQETQYF.

This clonotype was picked up a small number of times. The junction departs from the called germline gene at one end, perhaps through a read error. V usage is TRBV29-1 and J usage is TRBJ2-7; weak D call: TRBD2 (6 bases). There are 14 residues in the CDR3. The V gene's germline CDR1 is SQVTM and CDR2 ANQGSEA. This CDR3 reads CSVALSSDSYGQYF. The CDR3 DNA reads TGCAGCGTTGCTCTATCTAGCGACTCCTACGGGCAGTACTTC.

The chain joins TRBV20-1 to TRBJ1-5; maybe TRBD1 (5 bases). V lost 3 bases to trimming and J lost 0 bases, with 12 bases between them. Germline assignment: CDR1 DFQATT and CDR2 SNEGSKA (reference sequence). CDR3 length: 15 residues. Here the CDR3 DNA reads TGCAGTGCTAGCATTATTGGGGGTAGCAATCAGCCCCAGCATTTT. It encodes CSASIIGGSNQPQHF.